A single sample is the source of the 3 T cell receptor beta chains below, sequenced in a study of graft-versus-host responses after intestinal transplantation. Some clones are missing from TCRdb's copy, which holds only in-frame ones; the method was immunoSEQ multiplex PCR. The sample records about 41,000 clones, approximately 95% being singletons. Their antigens are not known. The source material was unstimulated CD8+ T cells sorted from spleen or lymph node cells, sampled before transplant. These receptors were obtained from a human donor who was the organ donor for an intestinal transplant.

The rearrangement joins TRBV4-3 to TRBJ1-3, with 8 positions matching TRBD1. The V segment lost 2 bases and the J segment 3 bases; nucleotides outside the gene matches: 3. The CDR3 consists of 15 residues. The germline CDR1 and CDR2 sequences are LGHNA and YSLEER. Written as DNA, the CDR3 is TGCGCCAGCAGCCAACTTACAGGGGGTGGAAACACCATATATTTT. It encodes CASSQLTGGGNTIYF.

The chain couples TRBV27 to TRBJ2-1, with 7 bases identical to TRBD1. Germline V CDR1 and CDR2: MNHEY, SMNVEV (reference sequence). This CDR3 spans 18 amino acids. Unmatched junction bases numbered 21, after V lost 5 bases and J lost 8 bases. The DNA for the CDR3 is TGTGCCAGCAGTCCAATAACCCTCACCGGGACAGAGCGCGATGAGCAGTTCTTC. Protein sequence: CASSPITLTGTERDEQFF.

This chain connects TRBV4-3 to TRBJ1-6; D gene unclear. The CDR3 totals 15 residues. V lost 4 bases to trimming and J lost 9 bases, with 16 bases between them. CDR1 and CDR2 (germline): LGHNA, YSLEER. CDR3 region: CASSPQKGLGSPLHF. The DNA of the CDR3 is TGCGCCAGCAGCCCACAAAAGGGTCTTGGTTCACCCCTCCACTTT.